This section outlines one T cell receptor (beta chain) sequence together with its context. Its antigen remains unknown. The CDR3 contains 14 residues. V lost 4 bases, J lost 1 base, and 1 base stayed unmatched. Germline CDR1 is SGHKS and CDR2 is YYEKEE (reference sequence). The data derive from a study of T cell responses to AZD1222 COVID-19 vaccine. Study as a whole: Second-dose intervals near 4 or 12 weeks were combined.

General study points: Clonal diversity was possibly underestimated, and white British individuals and females predominated among donors. The study sampled repertoires only after the peak T cell response. Spike-specific TCR breadth and depth were elevated following two AZD1222 doses.

The assay was immunoSEQ multiplex PCR, and TCRdb's table has in-frame clones only and misses some. In the table there are around 78,000 clones, around 90% of which are singletons. The receptor was isolated from an adult in good health. This sequence joins TRBV5-5 and TRBJ2-2, with 7 bases aligning to TRBD2. Sequencing was performed on peripheral blood, taken on day 0 of AZD1222 vaccination. In DNA, the CDR3 is TGTGCCAGCAGCGGGAGGGTGAACACCGGGGAGCTGTTTTTT. Protein sequence: CASSGRVNTGELFF.